The T cell receptor beta chain under discussion was sequenced for a study of shared clonotypes between healthy human individuals. Points from the study as a whole: Rarefaction showed that sequencing of sorted subsets was incomplete (despite large depth).

Comments on this clone: Antigen: not known. The same CDR3 is also encoded by other DNA sequences in this sample.

Sequenced by immunoSEQ multiplex PCR; TCRdb stores in-frame clones only, minus some. The data hold approximately 2.5 million clones, with around 90% observed a single time. The V end lost 3 bases, the J end lost 0 bases, and 10 bases lay between the germline ends. CDR1 is GTSNPN and CDR2 is SVGIG in the germline V gene (reference sequence). The CDR3 loop spans 14 amino acids. The sequenced sample was naive CD4+ T cells sorted from blood. Documented subset: CD45RA+ positively selected. This sequence was found in a man younger than 35 in good health. The V and J genes are TRBV30 and TRBJ2-3, with D uncertain. The CDR3 coding sequence is TGTGCCTGGAGCCGCGGTCATAGCACAGATACGCAGTATTTT. This translates into CAWSRGHSTDTQYF.